This T cell receptor beta chain came from a study of T cell changes during pregnancy in multiple sclerosis. This CDR3 spans 15 amino acids. Germline V gene lookup returns CDR1 SGDLS and CDR2 YYNGEE. V dropped 2 bases and J dropped 4; count of bases not matched to a gene: 4. The method was immunoSEQ multiplex PCR; TCRdb's version includes in-frame clones alone and lacks a portion of them. This repertoire shows more than 25,000 clones, less than 90% found once; its top ten account for under 8%. The material sequenced was CD8+ T cells from peripheral blood mononuclear cells, taken before pregnancy. The chain is built from TRBV9 and TRBJ1-2, with 11 positions matching TRBD1. The TCR sequence derives from a female donor with multiple sclerosis, enrolled in a pregnancy study. The CDR3 coding sequence is TGTGCCAGCAGCGTGGGGACAGGGGGGCCCTATGGCTACACCTTC. The encoded protein is CASSVGTGGPYGYTF.